Included here is one T cell receptor (beta chain) sequence, with context. CDR1 and CDR2 from the germline V gene are SQVTM and ANQGSEA. The CDR3 consists of 12 residues. This specimen comes from a study of blood T cell repertoires in COVID-19. In the study overall: Acute and convalescent COVID-19 samples came from the United States, Italy and Spain. In each case, the material was cDNA or gDNA derived from T cells, B-cell-depleted T cells, or PBMCs.

The authors' processing: Nucleated cell counts were estimated from reference gene primer amplification. Sequencing used immunoSEQ multiplex PCR; TCRdb keeps in-frame clones, though not all of them. That table furnishes V, J and clone size, whereas the DNA furnished D and trimming. The table shows about 190,000 clones, with approximately 81% occurring only once. Sequences were obtained from peripheral blood. This receptor was obtained from a human donor in a cohort sampled during active COVID-19. The V and J genes are TRBV29-1 and TRBJ1-1; the D is unclear. The CDR3 region has the DNA TGCAGTGAAAGGAGGCTGAACACTGAAGCTTTCTTT. Translated, it gives CSERRLNTEAFF.